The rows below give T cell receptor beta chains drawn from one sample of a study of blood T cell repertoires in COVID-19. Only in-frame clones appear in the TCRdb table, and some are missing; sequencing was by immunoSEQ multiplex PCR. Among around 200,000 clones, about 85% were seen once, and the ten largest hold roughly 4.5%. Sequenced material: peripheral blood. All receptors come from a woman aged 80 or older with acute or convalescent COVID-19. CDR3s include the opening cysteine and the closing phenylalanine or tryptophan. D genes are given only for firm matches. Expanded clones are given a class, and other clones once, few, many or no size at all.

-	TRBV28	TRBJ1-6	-	CASSLGDSPLHF	TGTGCCAGCAGTTTGGGAGATTCACCCCTCCACTTT
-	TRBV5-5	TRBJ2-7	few	CASSLLGHRYEQYF	TGTGCCAGCAGTTTATTGGGCCATCGCTACGAGCAGTACTTC
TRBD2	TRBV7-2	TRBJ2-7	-	CASSSSGKGSYEQYF	TGTGCCAGCAGCTCGAGCGGGAAAGGGTCCTACGAGCAGTACTTC
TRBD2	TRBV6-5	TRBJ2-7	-	CASSYEGATSGMQYF	TGTGCCAGCAGTTACGAAGGGGCGACTAGCGGAATGCAGTACTTC
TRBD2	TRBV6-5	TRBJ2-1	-	CASNYRGAGGPYEQFF	TGTGCCAGCAATTACCGAGGGGCGGGAGGGCCCTATGAGCAGTTCTTC
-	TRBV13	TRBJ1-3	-	CASSVRGGGNTIYF	TGTGCCAGCAGCGTTCGAGGGGGTGGAAACACCATATATTTT
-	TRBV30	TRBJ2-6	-	CAWTQTAEVWANVLTF	TGTGCCTGGACCCAAACGGCGGAAGTCTGGGCCAACGTCCTGACTTTC
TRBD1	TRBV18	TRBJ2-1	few	CASSPPNRGDYNEQFF	TGTGCCAGCTCGCCCCCGAACAGGGGGGACTACAATGAGCAGTTCTTC
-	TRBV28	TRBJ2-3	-	CASRHVGGTDTQYF	TGTGCCAGCAGACACGTAGGAGGCACAGATACGCAGTATTTT
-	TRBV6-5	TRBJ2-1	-	CATWGLDRTNEQFF	TGTGCCACGTGGGGACTGGACAGGACTAATGAGCAGTTCTTC
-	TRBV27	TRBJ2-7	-	CASKGLESSYEQYF	TGTGCCAGCAAAGGCCTAGAGAGCTCCTACGAGCAGTACTTC
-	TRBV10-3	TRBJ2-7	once	CAISPGTLSYEQYF	TGTGCCATCAGCCCAGGGACTCTATCCTACGAGCAGTACTTC
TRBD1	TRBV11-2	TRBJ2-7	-	CASSPQGTYEQYF	TGTGCCAGCAGCCCACAGGGGACCTACGAGCAGTACTTC
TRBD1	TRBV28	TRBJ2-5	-	CASSSTGMETQYF	TGTGCCAGCAGTTCGACAGGGATGGAGACCCAGTACTTC
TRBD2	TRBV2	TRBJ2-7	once	CASETSGEGQYF	TGTGCCAGCGAGACTAGCGGCGAAGGGCAGTACTTC
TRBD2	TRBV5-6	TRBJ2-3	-	CASSFWGGDTQYF	TGTGCCAGCAGCTTTTGGGGGGGAGATACGCAGTATTTT
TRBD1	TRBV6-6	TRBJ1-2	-	CASSSSGTDGYTF	TGTGCCAGCAGTTCGTCCGGGACAGATGGCTACACCTTC
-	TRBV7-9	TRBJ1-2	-	CASSSPTANYGYTF	TGTGCCAGCAGCTCACCGACAGCAAACTATGGCTACACCTTC
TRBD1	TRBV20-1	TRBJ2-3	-	CSASGRDRGTDTQYF	TGCAGTGCTAGTGGCCGGGACAGGGGGACAGATACGCAGTATTTT
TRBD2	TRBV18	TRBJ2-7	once	CASSEGAGGFYEQYF	TGTGCCAGCTCCGAAGGTGCGGGAGGGTTCTACGAGCAGTACTTC
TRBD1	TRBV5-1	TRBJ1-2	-	CASSPGQGHGYTF	TGCGCCAGCAGCCCGGGACAGGGTCATGGCTACACCTTC
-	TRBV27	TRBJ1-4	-	CASSSLGDPAGEKLFF	TGTGCCAGCAGTTCACTAGGGGACCCGGCGGGGGAAAAACTGTTTTTT
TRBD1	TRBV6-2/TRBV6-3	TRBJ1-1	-	CASTPQGPPSAFF	TGTGCCAGCACCCCACAGGGGCCCCCCAGTGCTTTCTTT
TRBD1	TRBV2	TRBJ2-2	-	CASNLDRAGNTGELFF	TGTGCCAGCAACCTCGACAGGGCGGGGAACACCGGGGAGCTGTTTTTT
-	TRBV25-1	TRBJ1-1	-	CASSEYTGGGGTEAFF	TGTGCCAGCAGTGAATATACGGGAGGGGGGGGCACTGAAGCTTTCTTT
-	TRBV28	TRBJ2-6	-	CASTLSGANVLTF	TGTGCCAGCACCCTATCTGGGGCCAACGTCCTGACTTTC
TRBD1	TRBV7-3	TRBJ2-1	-	CASSPSRGTYNEQFF	TGTGCCAGCAGCCCGAGCAGGGGGACCTACAATGAGCAGTTCTTC
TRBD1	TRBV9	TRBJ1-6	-	CASSRTGDYNSPLHF	TGTGCCAGCAGCAGGACAGGAGACTATAATTCACCCCTCCACTTT